These 15 T cell receptor beta chains share one sample of origin, sequenced in a study of neurological immune-mediated disorders. TCRdb itself ran the 5' RACE reads through MiXCR, one entry per CDR3 protein. The top ten clones hold around 4.3% of a sample with 55,000 to 75,000 distinct CDR3 sequences, roughly 15% of them seen once. Time point here: longitudinal time-point 1 (baseline). Input material: PBMCs. The receptors here all came from a female donor with HTLV-1-associated myelopathy (HAM/TSP).

Ten or more counts support this clonotype. J is TRBJ2-5 and V is TRBV29-1; a possible D gene is TRBD1 (5 bases). The CDR3 spans 13 residues. Germline V gene sequence: CDR1 SQVTM, CDR2 ANQGSEA. The V gene lost 2 bases and the J gene lost 2 bases, with 9 bases spanning the gap. The CDR3 region is CSVERGPQETQYF. The CDR3 DNA reads TGCAGCGTTGAAAGGGGCCCACAAGAGACCCAGTACTTC.

This clonotype was picked up many times. The CDR3 spells CASSSLQGTKNIQYF. The CDR3 region has the DNA TGCGCCAGCAGCTCATTACAGGGGACCAAAAACATTCAGTACTTC. The chain is built from TRBV5-1 and TRBJ2-4; the match to TRBD1 covers 7 bases. V trimming: 3 bases; J trimming: 2 bases; junction bases outside the gene matches: 5. The CDR3 sequence is 15 residues long. CDR1 and CDR2 from the germline V gene are SGHRS and YFSETQ. Combining the CDR3 with reference TRBV5-1 and TRBJ2-4 gives the whole variable domain KAGVTQTPRYLIKTRGQQVTLSCSPISGHRSVSWYQQTPGQGLQFLFEYFSETQRNKGNFPGRFSGRQFSNSRSEMNVSTLELGDSALYLCASSSLQGTKNIQYFGAGTRLSVL.

This clonotype appeared many times. The chain carries TRBV7-3 and TRBJ2-5, with D hard to call. Deletions cut 5 bases from V and 7 bases from J, with 14 bases between. This CDR3 has 13 amino acids. The germline V gene has CDR1 SGHTA and CDR2 FQGTGA. CDR3 DNA sequence: TGTGCCAGCAGCCCCGAACCGGGCTGGACCCAGTACTTC. Amino acid sequence: CASSPEPGWTQYF.

In this sample, this clonotype turned up many times. The chain employs TRBV3-1 and TRBJ2-5; D is tentatively TRBD1 or TRBD2 (5 bases each). Trimming took off 3 bases at V and 7 bases at J, with 18 bases between the two ends. This CDR3 is 15 amino acids long. Germline V gene lookup returns CDR1 LGHDT and CDR2 YNNKEL (reference sequence). The CDR3 DNA follows: TGTGCCAGCAGCCATGCCGGGACGTCTAGTGGGACCCAGTACTTC. Residues: CASSHAGTSSGTQYF.

This clonotype was seen many times. The chain carries TRBV29-1 and TRBJ1-2; 7 nucleotides line up with TRBD1. CDR3 length equals 14 residues. Per germline, CDR1 SQVTM and CDR2 ANQGSEA. The J segment lost 7 bases and the V segment lost 3 bases, leaving 11 bases of the junction unmatched. As DNA, the CDR3 is TGCAGCGTTGATGGGGGACAGATAAAAGCTGGCTACACCTTC. Translation: CSVDGGQIKAGYTF.

This clonotype came up many times. The chain is built from TRBV5-1 and TRBJ2-3, with a weak D call TRBD1 (5 bases). V was clipped by 2 bases and J by 2 bases, with 12 bases between them. Germline-derived CDR1 and CDR2 are SGHRS and YFSETQ. The CDR3 is made up of 15 amino acids. For the CDR3, the DNA is TGCGCCAGCAGCTTTACGAGACAGCACACAGATACGCAGTATTTT. This gives the protein CASSFTRQHTDTQYF.

Many counts were recorded for this clonotype. The chain employs TRBV11-2 and TRBJ2-7; the D is unclear. Germline V gene sequence: CDR1 SGHAT, CDR2 FQNNGV. The CDR3 spans 13 residues. The V gene lost 0 bases and the J gene lost 2 bases, with 5 bases spanning the gap. In DNA form, the CDR3 reads TGTGCCAGCAGCTTAGACGGACCCTACGAGCAGTACTTC. Translating it yields CASSLDGPYEQYF.

The chain has TRBV9 and TRBJ2-5; 7 nucleotides match TRBD2. V shed 6 bases, J shed 4 bases, and the junction held 3 bases outside the gene matches. Germline lookup yields CDR1 SGDLS and CDR2 YYNGEE. CDR3 length equals 12 residues. CDR3 loop: CASTRGIETQYF. The CDR3 coding sequence is TGTGCCAGCACGCGGGGGATAGAGACCCAGTACTTC.

This chain connects TRBV7-2 to TRBJ2-3, with TRBD2 matching 7 bases. Trimming at V came to 3 bases and at J to 4 bases, leaving 13 bases not matched to a gene. Germline CDR1 and CDR2: SGHTA and FQGNSA. CDR3 size: 17 residues. The CDR3 coding sequence is TGTGCCAGCAGCTTCTGGGGCGCGGGGGTCAGCTCAGATACGCAGTATTTT. It yields the protein CASSFWGAGVSSDTQYF.

This clonotype has ten or more counts. CDR3 region: CASAVRYLGELFF. The CDR3 DNA sequence: TGTGCCAGCGCTGTCCGGTACTTGGGGGAGCTGTTTTTT. This chain uses TRBV12-3 or TRBV12-4 with TRBJ2-2; D remains ambiguous. The CDR3 consists of 13 residues. The V end lost 8 bases, the J end lost 8 bases, and 15 bases lay between the germline ends.

This clonotype was recorded many times. This chain connects TRBV29-1 to TRBJ2-2, with a weak D call TRBD1 (5 bases). CDR1 and CDR2 from the germline V gene are SQVTM and ANQGSEA. The CDR3 covers 13 residues. With 5 bases removed from V and 4 bases from J, the gap between germline ends came to 11 bases. This CDR3 reads CSVWEGATGELFF. CDR3 coding DNA: TGCAGCGTTTGGGAAGGGGCCACCGGGGAGCTGTTTTTT.

This clonotype was picked up many times. The chain links TRBV27 to TRBJ1-5; the match to TRBD1 covers 10 bases. The germline gives CDR1 MNHEY, CDR2 SMNVEV (reference sequence). This CDR3 is built from 18 residues. Germline trimming cut 5 bases from V and 0 bases from J; bases unmatched to any gene: 10. This chain's CDR3 is CASSRAWDRGYSNQPQHF. The CDR3 nucleotides read TGTGCCAGCAGTCGCGCCTGGGACAGGGGATATAGCAATCAGCCCCAGCATTTT.

This clonotype has at least ten counts. J is TRBJ1-1 and V is TRBV29-1; TRBD1 might be the D (5 bases). This CDR3 region has 12 residues. V shed 4 bases and J shed 11 bases, with 17 bases lying between them. CDR1 is SQVTM and CDR2 is ANQGSEA in the germline V gene. The CDR3 region is CSVVRQGGIAFF. CDR3 in DNA: TGCAGCGTTGTCCGGCAGGGCGGTATTGCTTTCTTT.

This clonotype occurred many times. Here the CDR3 DNA reads TGTGCCAGCAGTTACGGAGGACTTTACACAGATACGCAGTATTTT. Translation: CASSYGGLYTDTQYF. The V and J genes are TRBV6-5 and TRBJ2-3; perhaps TRBD2 as D (5 bases). The CDR3 loop spans 15 amino acids. The ends were cut back, 2 bases at V and 2 bases at J, with 11 bases in the middle. Germline V gives CDR1 MNHEY, CDR2 SVGAGI.

This clonotype was seen ten or more times. This chain joins TRBV5-5 and TRBJ2-3; the D gene is possibly TRBD2 (7 bases). The CDR3 extends over 16 amino acids. Deletions cut 4 bases from V and 6 bases from J, with 21 bases between. Per germline, CDR1 SGHKS and CDR2 YYEKEE (reference sequence). The DNA for the CDR3 is TGTGCCAGCAGCCCGCCGATGGCGGGGGCGAGTGATACGCAGTATTTT. Translated: CASSPPMAGASDTQYF. Variable domain in full (rest from reference TRBV5-5 and TRBJ2-3): DAGVTQSPTHLIKTRGQQVTLRCSPISGHKSVSWYQQVLGQGPQFIFQYYEKEERGRGNFPDRFSARQFPNYSSELNVNALLLGDSALYLCASSPPMAGASDTQYFGPGTRLTVL.